This passage covers 13 T cell receptor beta chains from one sample sequenced in a study of T cell repertoires in cytomegalovirus infection. One entry per CDR3 protein, called by TCRdb with MiXCR from the reads. The sample lists roughly 160,000 distinct CDR3 sequences; about a fifth were seen once. Antigens for these TCRs are unknown. Sequenced here: CD8+ T cells from cultured PBMCs, sampled from culture after CMV antigen stimulation. Receptors were obtained from a human donor in good health (CMV status not recorded). Some clones in this sample may be carry-over from other donors' samples.

The chain carries TRBV7-9 and TRBJ1-6; 10 bases are a match to TRBD1. This CDR3 region has 16 residues. With V trimmed by 4 bases and J by 4 bases, 4 bases remained unmatched. Germline V CDR1 and CDR2: SEHNR, FQNEAQ (reference sequence). The CDR3: CASSSRDRGYNSPLHF. DNA of the CDR3: TGTGCCAGCAGCTCCCGGGACAGGGGATATAATTCACCCCTCCACTTT.

Turning to this clonotype: Germline is not matched at one junction end, which may reflect a read error. The chain combines TRBV6-6 with TRBJ2-6; D is possibly TRBD1 or TRBD2 (5 bases each). This CDR3 is 18 amino acids long. The germline V gene has CDR1 MNHNY and CDR2 SVGAGI (reference sequence). The CDR3 nucleotides are TGTGCCAGCAGGGAACCCCCCTGGGTGGGCTCTGGGGGCAACGTCCTGACTTTC. Translated, it gives CASREPPWVGSGGNVLTF.

The chain combines TRBV2 with TRBJ2-7, with 10 bases fitting TRBD1. CDR3 length equals 17 residues. The V gene's germline CDR1 is SNHLY and CDR2 FYNNEI. The ends lost 3 bases at V and 2 bases at J; junction bases unmatched: 10. The CDR3 region is CASSDDKDRGKPYEQYF. The CDR3 nucleotides are TGTGCCAGCAGTGACGATAAGGACAGGGGGAAGCCCTACGAGCAGTACTTC.

This chain uses TRBV6-2 or TRBV6-3 with TRBJ2-3; 9 positions agree with TRBD2. CDR1 is MNHEY, CDR2 SVGEGT, per germline. J was trimmed by 0 bases and V by 0 bases; bases with no gene match: 4. The CDR3 has 17 amino acids. The CDR3 is CASSYSTGTSSTDTQYF. DNA for the CDR3: TGTGCCAGCAGTTACTCGACGGGGACTAGCAGCACAGATACGCAGTATTTT.

This chain joins TRBV6-4 and TRBJ1-5; weak D call: TRBD1 (5 bases). V was clipped by 7 bases and J by 3 bases, with 16 bases between them. The CDR3 sequence is 15 residues long. Germline-derived CDR1 and CDR2 are MRHNA and SNTAGT. Here the CDR3 reads CASTVTRDPNQPQHF. The CDR3 nucleotides read TGTGCCAGCACCGTTACGCGGGACCCCAATCAGCCCCAGCATTTT.

The genes are TRBV29-1 and TRBJ2-7; D gene ambiguous. The length of the CDR3 is 14 residues. From germline, CDR1 is SQVTM and CDR2 ANQGSEA. Trimming took 6 bases from V and 0 from J, leaving 15 bases between them. The CDR3 protein is CSVSGGLSSYEQYF. CDR3 coding DNA: TGCAGCGTATCGGGCGGCCTCAGCTCCTACGAGCAGTACTTC.

V gene TRBV7-6 combines with J gene TRBJ1-2; 9 positions agree with TRBD1. The CDR3 loop spans 13 amino acids. CDR1 and CDR2 from the germline V gene are SGHVS and FNYEAQ. V trimming: 4 bases; J trimming: 4 bases; junction bases outside the gene matches: 1. The CDR3 protein is CASSSGQGYGYTF. DNA for the CDR3: TGTGCCAGCAGCTCGGGACAGGGCTATGGCTACACCTTC.

The chain links TRBV28 to TRBJ1-5; D is unresolved. Trimming shortened V by 2 bases and J by 0 bases, and 14 bases separated the two germline ends. CDR3 length: 17 amino acids. Germline lookup yields CDR1 MDHEN and CDR2 SYDVKM. In nucleotides, the CDR3 is TGTGCCAGCAGTTTAGGGGTGGATGGGATTAGCAATCAGCCCCAGCATTTT. Translated: CASSLGVDGISNQPQHF.

The chain joins TRBV2 to TRBJ1-5; D gene uncertain. Per the germline V gene, CDR1 is SNHLY and CDR2 is FYNNEI. The CDR3 has 17 residues. Between the trimmed V and J ends, which lost 7 bases and 4 bases, there was a span of 23 bases. The CDR3 DNA reads TGTGCCAGCACCCAGGCCCTCGAGGCCCTTGGAAATCAGCCCCAGCATTTT. Its translation: CASTQALEALGNQPQHF.

The table lists this clonotype with many counts. The chain has TRBV3-1 and TRBJ2-1; 10 positions agree with TRBD2. V gave up 1 base and J gave up 0 bases; unmatched junction bases: 6. The CDR3 has 18 residues. Germline CDR1 is LGHDT and CDR2 is YNNKEL (reference sequence). This chain's CDR3 is CASSQGGLAASSYNEQFF. CDR3 bases: TGTGCCAGCAGCCAAGGAGGACTAGCGGCTAGCTCCTACAATGAGCAGTTCTTC.

Only a few counts were recorded for this clonotype. The chain is built from TRBV27 and TRBJ1-2; tentatively, D is TRBD1 (6 bases). The germline V and J ends were trimmed by 0 bases and 4 bases, with 24 bases remaining between them. The V gene's germline CDR1 is MNHEY and CDR2 SMNVEV (reference sequence). The CDR3 totals 19 residues. For the CDR3, the DNA is TGTGCCAGCAGTTTATCGGTCGGGCAGAAGATGGAGGGGGGCTATGGCTACACCTTC. The encoded protein is CASSLSVGQKMEGGYGYTF.

As for this clonotype: The germline gene is not matched at one end of the junction; a read error may be the cause. J is TRBJ2-7 and V is TRBV6-2 or TRBV6-3; D is undetermined. The CDR3 runs 13 residues. CDR1 MNHEY and CDR2 SVGEGT come from the germline V gene. As DNA, the CDR3 is TGTGCCATCAGTGAAGGTGGGGATCACGAGCAGTACTTC. Translated, it gives CAISEGGDHEQYF.

This clonotype was detected a few times. The CDR3 loop is CASSGFSAEGLAKNIQYF. CDR3 coding DNA: TGTGCCAGCTCTGGGTTCAGCGCGGAGGGTCTAGCCAAAAACATTCAGTACTTC. This chain connects TRBV7-9 to TRBJ2-4; tentatively, D is TRBD2 (6 bases). V lost 8 bases to trimming and J lost 0 bases, with 23 bases between them. The CDR3 length is 18 residues. Germline lookup yields CDR1 SEHNR and CDR2 FQNEAQ (reference sequence).